The 7 T cell receptor beta chains in this list originate from one sample, sequenced in a study of glioma-infiltrating T cells. The iRepertoire nested amplicon-rescue multiplex PCR amplified TCR alpha and beta CDR3s from RNA. TCRdb reprocessed the multiplex PCR reads with MiXCR, giving one entry per CDR3 protein. The sample lists 100,000 to 150,000 distinct CDR3 sequences, roughly 25% occurring once. The material sequenced was glioma tissue, nonneoplastic brain tissue, or PBMCs (not recorded which). The receptors come from a human donor with low-grade glioma or glioblastoma, undergoing nonglioma brain surgery, or in good health (not recorded which).

This clonotype was detected ten times or more. The rearrangement links TRBV7-2 to TRBJ2-7; TRBD1 aligns across 7 bases. Germline assignment: CDR1 SGHTA and CDR2 FQGNSA. Trimming cost V 5 bases and J 2 bases; bases outside gene matches: 9. The CDR3 sequence is 15 residues long. CDR3 sequence reads: CASSPSRDSPYEQYF. Written as DNA, the CDR3 is TGTGCCAGCAGCCCCTCACGGGACAGTCCCTACGAGCAGTACTTC.

Points on this clonotype: One end of the junction does not line up with germline, which may come from a read error. This chain connects TRBV6-1 to TRBJ2-1; D unresolved. Germline loops: CDR1 MNHNS, CDR2 SASEGT. The CDR3 covers 14 residues. In DNA, the CDR3 is TGTGCCAGCAAACCGGGTCAAAATAGGGATGAGCATTTCTTC. Translating it yields CASKPGQNRDEHFF.

This chain joins TRBV10-3 and TRBJ2-7; possible D gene TRBD2, 5 bases. The CDR3 spans 15 residues. From germline, CDR1 is ENHRY and CDR2 SYGVKD. Trimming took off 0 bases at V and 0 bases at J, with 9 bases between the two ends. Here the CDR3 reads CAISESEVSSYEQYF. In DNA form, the CDR3 reads TGTGCCATCAGTGAGTCGGAGGTGAGCTCCTACGAGCAGTACTTC.

This clonotype was recorded many times. The chain carries TRBV15 and TRBJ2-1, with D hard to call. Trimming removed 1 base from V and 12 bases from J, with 10 bases in between. This CDR3 spans 12 amino acids. Germline values: CDR1 LNHNV, CDR2 YYDKDF (reference sequence). CDR3 amino acids: CATSRVAARQFF. The CDR3 coding sequence is TGTGCCACCAGCAGAGTGGCGGCCAGGCAGTTCTTC.

The rearrangement uses TRBV12-3 or TRBV12-4 and TRBJ1-1; D perhaps matches TRBD1 (5 bases). Between the trimmed V and J ends, which lost 3 bases and 3 bases, there was a span of 11 bases. CDR3 length: 14 amino acids. The CDR3 reads CASSLNGGDTEAFF. For the CDR3, the DNA is TGTGCCAGCAGTTTGAACGGGGGGGACACTGAAGCTTTCTTT.

In the case of this clonotype: A much larger clonotype is one base distant, so this may be a read error. No conserved phenylalanine or tryptophan is present at the end of the CDR3, so a read error is the likely explanation. The chain links TRBV7-9 to TRBJ1-2; 7 positions agree with TRBD1. This CDR3 spans 14 amino acids. V lost 5 bases and J lost 0; bases outside the gene matches: 3. CDR1 is SEHNR and CDR2 is FQNEAQ in the germline V gene (reference sequence). The CDR3 loop is CASSAGTANYGYTL. Here the CDR3 DNA reads TGTGCCAGCAGCGCCGGGACAGCTAACTATGGCTACACCCTC.

The table lists this clonotype with many counts. The chain employs TRBV7-8 and TRBJ2-7, with TRBD2 matching over 7 bases. The V segment lost 0 bases and the J segment 0 bases; nucleotides outside the gene matches: 5. The CDR3 is 16 residues long. CDR1 is SGHVS, CDR2 FQNEAQ, per germline. The CDR3 spells CASSLALPGGSYEQYF. The CDR3 DNA follows: TGTGCCAGCAGCTTAGCGTTGCCGGGAGGCTCCTACGAGCAGTACTTC.